The entry below describes one TCR beta chain. The source of the sample is a study of cytomegalovirus exposure and HLA in healthy donors. A multiplex PCR was run with 60 Vbeta primers and 13 Jbeta primers. Generated by immunoSEQ multiplex PCR, the TCRdb table keeps only in-frame clones and is missing some. The sample includes over 30,000 clones, about 70% of them seen just once. The V gene's germline CDR1 is SQVTM and CDR2 ANQGSEA. The CDR3 has 11 residues. V lost 3 bases to trimming and J lost 7 bases, with 10 bases between them. The TCR comes from a man between 40 and 49 years old in good health and CMV-seropositive. This chain links TRBV29-1 with TRBJ2-7, with D perhaps TRBD2 (6 bases). Sequencing used PBMCs. The CDR3 reads CSVEAGNEQYF. The CDR3 DNA reads TGCAGCGTTGAGGCGGGGAATGAGCAGTACTTC.